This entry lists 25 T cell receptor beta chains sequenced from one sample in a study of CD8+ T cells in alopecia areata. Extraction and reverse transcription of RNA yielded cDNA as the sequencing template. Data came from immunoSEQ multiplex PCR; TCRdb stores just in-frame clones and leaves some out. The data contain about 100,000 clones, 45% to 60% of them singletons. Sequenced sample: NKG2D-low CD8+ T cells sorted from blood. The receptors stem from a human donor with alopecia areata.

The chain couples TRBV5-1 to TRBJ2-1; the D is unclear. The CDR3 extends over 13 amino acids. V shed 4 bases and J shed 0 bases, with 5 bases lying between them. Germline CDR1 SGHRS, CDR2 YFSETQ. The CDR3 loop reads CASSPSSYNEQFF. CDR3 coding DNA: TGCGCCAGCAGCCCGAGCTCCTACAATGAGCAGTTCTTC.

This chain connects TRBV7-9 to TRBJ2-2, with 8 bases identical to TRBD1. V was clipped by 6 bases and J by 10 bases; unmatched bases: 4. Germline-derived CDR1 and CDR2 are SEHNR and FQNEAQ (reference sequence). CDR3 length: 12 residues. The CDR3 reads CASSDRGEELFF. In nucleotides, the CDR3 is TGTGCCAGCAGTGACAGGGGCGAGGAGCTGTTTTTT.

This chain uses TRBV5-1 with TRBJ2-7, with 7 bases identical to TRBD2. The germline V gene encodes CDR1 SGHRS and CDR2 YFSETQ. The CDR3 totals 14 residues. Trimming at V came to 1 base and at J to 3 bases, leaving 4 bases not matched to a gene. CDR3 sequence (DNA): TGCGCCAGCAGCTTGAGCGGACTAGACTACGAGCAGTACTTC. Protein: CASSLSGLDYEQYF.

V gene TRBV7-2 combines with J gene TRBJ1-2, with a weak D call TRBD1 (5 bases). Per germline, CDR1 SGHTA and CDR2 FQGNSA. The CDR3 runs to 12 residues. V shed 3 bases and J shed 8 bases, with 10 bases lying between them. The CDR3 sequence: CASSLGRGGYTF. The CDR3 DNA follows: TGTGCCAGCAGCTTGGGACGAGGGGGCTACACCTTC.

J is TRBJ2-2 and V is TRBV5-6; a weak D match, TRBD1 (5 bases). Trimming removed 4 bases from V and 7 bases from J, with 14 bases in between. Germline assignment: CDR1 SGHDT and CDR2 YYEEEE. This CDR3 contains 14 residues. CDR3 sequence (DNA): TGTGCCAGCAGCCGAAGGGGCTATGGCGGGGAGCTGTTTTTT. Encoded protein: CASSRRGYGGELFF.

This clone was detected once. The DNA of the CDR3 is TGTGCCAGCAGGGATCCTCGGGGGCGAGGGACCCAGTACTTC. As protein: CASRDPRGRGTQYF. This rearrangement joins TRBV6-1 to TRBJ2-5; D possibly uses TRBD1 or TRBD2 (6 bases each). Germline CDR1 is MNHNS and CDR2 is SASEGT. Trimming cost V 6 bases and J 7 bases, with 18 bases left between them. This CDR3 comprises 14 residues.

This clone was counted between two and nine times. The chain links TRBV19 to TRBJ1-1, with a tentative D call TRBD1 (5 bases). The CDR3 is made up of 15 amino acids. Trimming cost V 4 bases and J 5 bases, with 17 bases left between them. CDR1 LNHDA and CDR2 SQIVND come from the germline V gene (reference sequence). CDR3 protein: CASSTHTGRGTEAFF. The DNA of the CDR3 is TGTGCCAGTAGTACCCATACGGGGCGGGGGACTGAAGCTTTCTTT.

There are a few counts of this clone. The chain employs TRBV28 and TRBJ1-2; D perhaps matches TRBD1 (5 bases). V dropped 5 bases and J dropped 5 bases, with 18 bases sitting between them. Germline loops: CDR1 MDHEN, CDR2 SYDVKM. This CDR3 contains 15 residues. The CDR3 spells CASSPARTLWYGYTF. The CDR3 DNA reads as TGTGCCAGCAGTCCGGCCCGGACACTCTGGTATGGCTACACCTTC.

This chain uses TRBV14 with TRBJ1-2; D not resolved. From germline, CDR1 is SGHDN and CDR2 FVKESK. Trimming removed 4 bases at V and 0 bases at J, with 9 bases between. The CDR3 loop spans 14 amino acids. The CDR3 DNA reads TGTGCCAGCAGCCTCGAAGGTTCTAACTATGGCTACACCTTC. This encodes CASSLEGSNYGYTF.

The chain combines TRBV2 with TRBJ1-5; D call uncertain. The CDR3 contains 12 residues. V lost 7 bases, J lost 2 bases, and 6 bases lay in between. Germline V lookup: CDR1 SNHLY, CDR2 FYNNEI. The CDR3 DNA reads TGTGCCAGCACTATACGCAATCAGCCCCAGCATTTT. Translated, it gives CASTIRNQPQHF.

CDR3 sequence reads: CASSITRTYEQYF. As DNA, the CDR3 is TGTGCCAGTAGTATAACGAGAACCTACGAGCAGTACTTC. V and J are TRBV19 and TRBJ2-7, with D unclear. The V gene lost 2 bases and the J gene lost 2 bases, with 7 bases spanning the gap. Germline V gene sequence: CDR1 LNHDA, CDR2 SQIVND (reference sequence). The CDR3 runs to 13 residues.

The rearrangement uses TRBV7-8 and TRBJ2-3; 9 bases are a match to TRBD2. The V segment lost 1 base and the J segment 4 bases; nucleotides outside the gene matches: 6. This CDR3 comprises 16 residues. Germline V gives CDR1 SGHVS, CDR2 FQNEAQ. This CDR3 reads CASSLGGSGSPDTQYF. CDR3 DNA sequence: TGTGCCAGCAGCTTAGGGGGTAGCGGGAGCCCAGATACGCAGTATTTT. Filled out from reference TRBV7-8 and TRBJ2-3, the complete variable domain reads GAGVSQSPRYKVAKRGQDVALRCDPISGHVSLFWYQQALGQGPEFLTYFQNEAQLDKSGLPSDRFFAERPEGSVSTLKIQRTQQEDSAVYLCASSLGGSGSPDTQYFGPGTRLTVL.

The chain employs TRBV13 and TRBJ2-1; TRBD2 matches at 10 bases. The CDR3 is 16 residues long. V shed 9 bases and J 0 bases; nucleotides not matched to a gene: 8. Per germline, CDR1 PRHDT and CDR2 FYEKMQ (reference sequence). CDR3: CASIRAGGLSYNEQFF. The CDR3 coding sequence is TGTGCCAGTATAAGAGCGGGAGGGCTCTCCTACAATGAGCAGTTCTTC.

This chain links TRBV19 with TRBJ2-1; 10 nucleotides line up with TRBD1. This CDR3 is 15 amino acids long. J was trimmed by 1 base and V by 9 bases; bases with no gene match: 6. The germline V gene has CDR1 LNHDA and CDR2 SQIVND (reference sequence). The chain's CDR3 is CASLPDRGSYNEQFF. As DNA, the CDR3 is TGTGCCAGCTTGCCGGACAGGGGGTCCTACAATGAGCAGTTCTTC.

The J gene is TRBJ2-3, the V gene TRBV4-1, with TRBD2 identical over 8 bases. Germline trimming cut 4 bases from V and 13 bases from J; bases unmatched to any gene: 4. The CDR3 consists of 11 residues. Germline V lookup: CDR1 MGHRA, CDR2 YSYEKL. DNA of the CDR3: TGCGCCAGCAGCCTTGGGCGGGAGGAGTATTTT. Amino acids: CASSLGREEYF.

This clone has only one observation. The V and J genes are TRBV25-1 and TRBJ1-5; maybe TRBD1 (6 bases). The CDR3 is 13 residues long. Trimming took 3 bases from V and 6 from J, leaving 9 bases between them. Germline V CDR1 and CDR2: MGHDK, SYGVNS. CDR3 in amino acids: CASSEGASQPQHF. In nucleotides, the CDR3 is TGTGCCAGCAGTGAGGGGGCGAGTCAGCCCCAGCATTTT.

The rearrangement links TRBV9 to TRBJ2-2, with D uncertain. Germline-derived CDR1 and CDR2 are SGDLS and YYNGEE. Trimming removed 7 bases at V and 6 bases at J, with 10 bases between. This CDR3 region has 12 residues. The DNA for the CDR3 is TGTGCCAGCGGTCGAAAGTCCGGGGAGCTGTTTTTT. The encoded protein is CASGRKSGELFF.

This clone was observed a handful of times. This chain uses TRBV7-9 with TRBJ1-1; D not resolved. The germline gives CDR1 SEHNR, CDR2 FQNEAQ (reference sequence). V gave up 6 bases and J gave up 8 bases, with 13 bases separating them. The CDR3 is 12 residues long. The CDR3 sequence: CASRRSDQEAFF. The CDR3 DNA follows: TGTGCCAGCAGACGTTCTGATCAGGAAGCTTTCTTT. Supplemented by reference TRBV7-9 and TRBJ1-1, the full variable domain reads DTGVSQNPRHKITKRGQNVTFRCDPISEHNRLYWYRQTLGQGPEFLTYFQNEAQLEKSRLLSDRFSAERPKGSFSTLEIQRTEQGDSAMYLCASRRSDQEAFFGQGTRLTVV.

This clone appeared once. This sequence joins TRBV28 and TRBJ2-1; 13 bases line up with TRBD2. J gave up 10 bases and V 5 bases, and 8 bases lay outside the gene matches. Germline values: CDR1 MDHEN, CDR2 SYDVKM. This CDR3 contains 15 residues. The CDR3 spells CASSGTSGVGREQFF. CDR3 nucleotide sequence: TGTGCCAGCAGTGGGACTAGCGGGGTTGGGCGGGAGCAGTTCTTC.

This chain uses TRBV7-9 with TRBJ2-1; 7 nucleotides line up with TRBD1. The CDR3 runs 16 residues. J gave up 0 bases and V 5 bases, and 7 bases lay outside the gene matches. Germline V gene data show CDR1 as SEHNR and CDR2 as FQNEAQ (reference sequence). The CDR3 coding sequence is TGTGCCAGCAGCGCCAGGGACAGCAGCTCCTACAATGAGCAGTTCTTC. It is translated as CASSARDSSSYNEQFF.

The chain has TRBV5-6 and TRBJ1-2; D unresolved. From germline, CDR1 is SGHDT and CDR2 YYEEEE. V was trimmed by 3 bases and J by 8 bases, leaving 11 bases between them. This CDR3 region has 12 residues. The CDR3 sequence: CASSYTPRGYTF. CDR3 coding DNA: TGTGCCAGCAGCTACACCCCCCGGGGCTACACCTTC.

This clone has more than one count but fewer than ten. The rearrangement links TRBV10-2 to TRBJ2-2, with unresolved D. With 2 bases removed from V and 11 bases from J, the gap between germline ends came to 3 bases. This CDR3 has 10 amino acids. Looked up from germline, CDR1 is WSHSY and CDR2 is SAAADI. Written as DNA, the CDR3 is TGCGCCAGCAGTGAGAGTGAGCTGTTTTTT. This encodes CASSESELFF.

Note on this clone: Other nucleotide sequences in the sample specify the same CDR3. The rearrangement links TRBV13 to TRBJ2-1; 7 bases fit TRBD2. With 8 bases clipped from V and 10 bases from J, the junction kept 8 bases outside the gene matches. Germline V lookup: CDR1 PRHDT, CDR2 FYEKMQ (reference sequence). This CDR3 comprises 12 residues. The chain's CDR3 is CASRGGSDEQFF. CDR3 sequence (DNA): TGTGCCAGCCGGGGCGGGAGCGACGAGCAGTTCTTC.

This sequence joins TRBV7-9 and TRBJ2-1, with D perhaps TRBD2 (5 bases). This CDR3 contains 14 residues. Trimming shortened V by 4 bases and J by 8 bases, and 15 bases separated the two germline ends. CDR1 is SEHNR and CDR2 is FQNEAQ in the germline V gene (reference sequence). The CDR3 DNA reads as TGTGCCAGCAGCTCAAGCGGTCGAAGCGATGAGCAGTTCTTC. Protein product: CASSSSGRSDEQFF.

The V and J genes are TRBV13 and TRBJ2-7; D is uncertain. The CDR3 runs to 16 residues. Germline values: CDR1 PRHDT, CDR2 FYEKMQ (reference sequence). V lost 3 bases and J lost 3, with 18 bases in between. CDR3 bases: TGTGCCAGCAGCTTGGGATCCGGCTCCTCCGGCTACGAGCAGTACTTC. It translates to CASSLGSGSSGYEQYF.